A selection of T cell receptor beta chains follows, all from one sample in a study of human T cells and chemical hapten exposure. TCRdb reanalysed the RACE reads using MiXCR and keeps one entry per CDR3 protein. The table lists 30,000 to 40,000 distinct CDR3 sequences, more than 8% of them singletons, with approximately 24% in the top ten. The sample here was whole blood, taken in connection with sensitization to the hapten diphenylcyclopropenone (DPC). These receptors all stem from a man aged 45-60 years with alopecia areata. Some clones in this sample may be carry-over from other donors' samples. CDR3s include the opening cysteine and the closing phenylalanine or tryptophan. D genes are given only for firm matches. Only part of the rows carry a size: once, few, many, or a class if the clone is expanded.

d_call	v_call	j_call	clone_size	cdr3_nt	cdr3_aa
NA	TRBV28	TRBJ2-3	few	TGTGCCAGCAGCCTCAGCACAGATACGCAGTATTTT	CASSLSTDTQYF
NA	TRBV20-1	TRBJ1-1	many	TGCAGTGCTAGTCCGGGCGGGAGGCAGAACACTGAAGCTTTCTTT	CSASPGGRQNTEAFF
NA	TRBV29-1	TRBJ2-7	many	TGCAGCGTAGGACGCCACCTCTCCTACGAGCAGTACTTC	CSVGRHLSYEQYF
NA	TRBV29-1	TRBJ2-1	many	TGCAGCGCAGGACTCGGGAGCTCCTACAATGAGCAGTTCTTC	CSAGLGSSYNEQFF
NA	TRBV18	TRBJ1-2	many	TGTGCCAGCTCACCCCTCGGGGGCAGGGGAGGGAGCTACACCTTC	CASSPLGGRGGSYTF
NA	TRBV7-2	TRBJ2-7	few	TGTGCCAGCAGCCTCAGGGGTGATTACGAGCAGTACTTC	CASSLRGDYEQYF
TRBD1	TRBV24-1	TRBJ2-1	many	TGTGCCACCATAACAGGGGGATACAATGAGCAGTTCTTC	CATITGGYNEQFF
NA	TRBV27	TRBJ2-6	NA	TGTGCCAGCAGTCCCGGTGGCTCTGGGGCCAACGTCCTGACTTTC	CASSPGGSGANVLTF
NA	TRBV28	TRBJ2-7	few	TGTGCCAGCAGTCTACCAGGTCTTGCTCACGAGCAGTACTTC	CASSLPGLAHEQYF
NA	TRBV20-1	TRBJ2-1	many	TGCAGTCCTCAGTCTAGTATTGAGCAGTTCTTC	CSPQSSIEQFF
NA	TRBV4-2	TRBJ1-2	many	TGTGCCAGCAGCCAAGCGGTGGAGGTAAACTATGGCTACACCTTC	CASSQAVEVNYGYTF
TRBD1	TRBV28	TRBJ1-4	NA	TGTGCCAGCAGCGACAGGGGCGAAAAACTGTTTTTT	CASSDRGEKLFF
TRBD2	TRBV19	TRBJ2-7	many	TGTGCCACTACCCCCGGGAGGACGCCCTACGAGCAGTACTTC	CATTPGRTPYEQYF
TRBD1	TRBV28	TRBJ1-4	few	TGTGCCAGTAGGACAGGGGTTAATGAAAAACTGTTTTTT	CASRTGVNEKLFF
TRBD1	TRBV27	TRBJ1-1	many	TGTGCCAGCAGAGGAGGGGGCCACACTGAAGCTTTCTTT	CASRGGGHTEAFF
TRBD2	TRBV24-1	TRBJ2-3	NA	TGTGCCACCAGTGATCCCGGACTAGCGGGGGCCTGGGATACGCAGTATTTT	CATSDPGLAGAWDTQYF
NA	TRBV10-3	TRBJ2-3	NA	TGTGCCATCAGTGAGGAGGGCCCACACACAGATACGCAGTATTTT	CAISEEGPHTDTQYF
TRBD1	TRBV19	TRBJ2-1	NA	TGTGCCAGTAGCATAGGGACAGGGGGCAGGGATGAGCAGTTCTTC	CASSIGTGGRDEQFF
TRBD1	TRBV7-3	TRBJ2-1	few	TGTGCCAGCAGCTCGTCGACTTTATCTTCTGACAGGGGGGGTAACAATGAGCAGTTCTTC	CASSSSTLSSDRGGNNEQFF
TRBD1	TRBV27	TRBJ1-2	NA	TGTGCCAGCAGTTTATCGGGACAGGGGCGAATCTATGGCTACACCTTC	CASSLSGQGRIYGYTF
TRBD1	TRBV29-1	TRBJ1-1	NA	TGCAGCGTTGGCAGAGTTGGGGACAGAAGCTACACTGAAGCTTTCTTT	CSVGRVGDRSYTEAFF
NA	TRBV19	TRBJ2-5	many	TGTGCCAGTAGTATAGGGGACTTGTACCAAGAGACCCAGTACTTC	CASSIGDLYQETQYF
NA	TRBV5-1	TRBJ1-6	many	TGCGCCAGCAGCCCCACACAGGGATCTAATTCACCCCTCCACTTT	CASSPTQGSNSPLHF
TRBD2	TRBV9	TRBJ2-5	NA	TGTGCCAGCAGCCCTCTAGCCGGGACTAGGGCCTTCCAAGAGACCCAGTACTTC	CASSPLAGTRAFQETQYF
TRBD2	TRBV28	TRBJ2-7	NA	TGTGCCAGCAGTTTCATGCCCGGGACTAGCGGGACTCGTTACTACGAGCAGTACTTC	CASSFMPGTSGTRYYEQYF
NA	TRBV4-1	TRBJ1-6	many	TGCGCCAGCAGCCGCAACGCAGCCAGGGTGCATTCACCCCTCCACTTT	CASSRNAARVHSPLHF
NA	TRBV28	TRBJ1-4	many	TGTGCCAGCAACCCCCCCGGGGGGGGCAATGAAAAACTGTTTTTT	CASNPPGGGNEKLFF
NA	TRBV11-2	TRBJ1-1	few	TGTGCCAGCAGCTTAGGTTTCAGCGGGCTAGCTTTCTTT	CASSLGFSGLAFF
TRBD1	TRBV6-5	TRBJ2-3	NA	TGTGCCAGCAGTTCGGGACAGGGGATCGACACAGATACGCAGTATTTT	CASSSGQGIDTDTQYF
NA	TRBV7-3	TRBJ2-2	few	TGTGCCAGCAGCCCTACCTGGGTCACCGGGGAGCTGTTTTTT	CASSPTWVTGELFF
NA	TRBV28	TRBJ2-1	few	TGTGCCAGCAGTGAGACTAGATGGCAGTTCTTC	CASSETRWQFF
NA	TRBV7-6	TRBJ2-2	NA	TGTGCCAGCAGCTCGTTAATCACCGGGGAGCTGTTTTTT	CASSSLITGELFF
NA	TRBV11-2	TRBJ2-2	medium-sized	TGTGCCAGCAGCTTAGATAGGTCCGGGGAGCTGTTTTTT	CASSLDRSGELFF
NA	TRBV20-1	TRBJ1-4	few	TGCAGTGCTAGAGATTTTGGAGCAACTAATGAAAAACTGTTTTTT	CSARDFGATNEKLFF
TRBD2	TRBV5-4	TRBJ2-1	many	TGTGCCAGCGGGGGACTAGCGGGAGGAAGCTCCTACAATGAGCAGTTCTTC	CASGGLAGGSSYNEQFF
TRBD1	TRBV28	TRBJ1-3	many	TGTGCCAGCAGTCTCACGCCGGGACAGGGGGACGGAAACACCATATATTTT	CASSLTPGQGDGNTIYF
NA	TRBV25-1	TRBJ2-7	many	TGTGCCAGCTATCCTGCGGGGGCACCCTACGAGCAGTACTTC	CASYPAGAPYEQYF
NA	TRBV28	TRBJ2-7	NA	TGTGCCAGCAGTAGCGATCAGGGGTTAAGCGAGCAGTACTTC	CASSSDQGLSEQYF
NA	TRBV4-3	TRBJ2-7	NA	TGCGCCAGCAGCCCTCGGCGCTACGAGCAGTACTTC	CASSPRRYEQYF
NA	TRBV2	TRBJ1-5	many	TGTGCCAGCAGTCCTGGGGAGGGGCAGCCCCAGCATTTT	CASSPGEGQPQHF
TRBD2	TRBV27	TRBJ2-7	NA	TGTGCCAGCAGTTTATCGATACCTAGCGGGCCCTACGAGCAGTACTTC	CASSLSIPSGPYEQYF
NA	TRBV4-1	TRBJ2-1	many	TGCGCCAGCAGCCAAGATAAGAGAGGGATTGGGCCCAATGAGCAGTTCTTC	CASSQDKRGIGPNEQFF
NA	TRBV27	TRBJ2-3	many	TGTGCCAGCAGTTTATTCTACAGGGAGCCCGGAGATACGCAGTATTTT	CASSLFYREPGDTQYF
NA	TRBV3-1	TRBJ2-7	few	TGTGCCAGCAGCCGGGTCCCTACCCAGCAGTACTTC	CASSRVPTQQYF